A selection of T cell receptor beta chains follows, all from one sample in a study of blood T cells in healthy people across ages. Using its own MiXCR run on the 5' RACE reads, TCRdb lists one record per CDR3 protein. Of around 1,000,000 distinct CDR3 sequences in the sample, around 25% were seen once. The same sample was also used in a study of T cells of mothers and their children.

Sequences were obtained from blood. The receptors here all came from a girl aged 2 to 9 in good health. Each CDR3 is given with its conserved first and last residue. Fields, in order: J gene, V gene, clone size, D gene, CDR3 DNA, CDR3 protein. D genes are given only for firm matches. Only some rows state a clone size, as once, few, many or a class for expanded clones.

TRBJ2-1 TRBV6-5 - - TGTGCCAGCGGGGACTGGACCTACAATGAGCAGTTCTTC CASGDWTYNEQFF
TRBJ2-1 TRBV20-1 - - TGCAGTGCTAGAGTTTGGCTGAGCTATGAGCAGTTCTTC CSARVWLSYEQFF
TRBJ2-7 TRBV7-9 few TRBD2 TGTGCCAGCAGCCCGCCCCAGGTGGGAGGGCTAAACGAGCAGTACTTC CASSPPQVGGLNEQYF
TRBJ1-5 TRBV6-5 few TRBD1 TGTGCCAGCAGGGGGACAGGGGCTAATCAGCCCCAGCATTTT CASRGTGANQPQHF
TRBJ2-1 TRBV5-6 - TRBD2 TGTGCCAGCAGCTTGAATGGAGCGGGGAGCTCCTACAATGAGCAGTTCTTC CASSLNGAGSSYNEQFF
TRBJ2-3 TRBV2 - TRBD1 TGTGCCAGCCACCGGACAGGTCTATCCGCAGATACGCAGTATTTT CASHRTGLSADTQYF
TRBJ2-5 TRBV10-3 - - TGTGCCATCAGTGGGTCCCCTCCAGAGACCCAGTACTTC CAISGSPPETQYF
TRBJ2-6 TRBV3-1 - TRBD2 TGTGCCAGCAGCCCAGCTCTCGGGACTAGTTACTTTCCTGGGGCCAACGTCCTGACTTTC CASSPALGTSYFPGANVLTF
TRBJ2-1 TRBV12-3/TRBV12-4 few - TGTGCCAGCAGTACCACCCTGGGCGAGCAGTTCTTC CASSTTLGEQFF
TRBJ1-1 TRBV7-9 - - TGTGCCAGCACCTGGAAAGACGGGGCCATGAACACTGAAGCTTTCTTT CASTWKDGAMNTEAFF
TRBJ2-3 TRBV20-1 - TRBD2 TGCAGTGCTGTTATAGCGGGAACAGATACGCAGTATTTT CSAVIAGTDTQYF
TRBJ2-1 TRBV7-3 - - TGTGCCAGCAGCAAAGTGCCGGGCCTTGGGAATGAGCAGTTCTTC CASSKVPGLGNEQFF
TRBJ2-1 TRBV12-3/TRBV12-4 - - TGTGCCAGCAGTTTACTTGTGGGGGGCCACAATGAGCAGTTCTTC CASSLLVGGHNEQFF
TRBJ2-7 TRBV29-1 - TRBD1 TGCAGCGTTGACTCCCGGACAGGGTTGCGCTACGAGCAGTACTTC CSVDSRTGLRYEQYF
TRBJ2-7 TRBV6-1 - TRBD1 TGTGCCAGCAGTGAAGCGCTTCCGGGGGACAGGGGCCACGAGCAGTACTTC CASSEALPGDRGHEQYF
TRBJ2-4 TRBV11-2 once TRBD2 TGTGCCAGCAGAACACTAGCGCGGCGAAACATTCAGTACTTC CASRTLARRNIQYF
TRBJ2-7 TRBV4-1 once - TGCGCCAGCAGCCAAGAACAACGGACTAACGAGCAGTACTTC CASSQEQRTNEQYF
TRBJ1-1 TRBV18 - - TGTGCCAGCTCACCCCTCCAGGCGAACACTGAAGCTTTCTTT CASSPLQANTEAFF
TRBJ1-5 TRBV19 few TRBD1 TGTGCCAGGGGACAGGGGTTTTATCAGCCCCAGCATTTT CARGQGFYQPQHF
TRBJ1-4 TRBV9 - TRBD1 TGTGCCAGCAGCGAAACAGGGGCAACTAATGAAAAACTGTTTTTT CASSETGATNEKLFF
TRBJ2-7 TRBV20-1 - - TGCAGTGCCCGGTGGACAGATCTGACCGAGCAGTACTTC CSARWTDLTEQYF
TRBJ2-7 TRBV5-1 few - TGCGCCAGCAGCTTGGACAGTTTCAGCGAGCAGTACTTC CASSLDSFSEQYF
TRBJ1-5 TRBV28 - - TGTGCCAGCAGTTTACACACGGATCAGCCCCAGCATTTT CASSLHTDQPQHF
TRBJ1-1 TRBV6-6 - TRBD1 TGTGCCAGCACCTTAAACAGGGGTACCGCTGAAGCTTTCTTT CASTLNRGTAEAFF
TRBJ2-5 TRBV7-9 many - TGTGCCAGCAGCTTAAAGGGTCCCGGGCTGACCTTCCAAGGTACCCAGTACTTC CASSLKGPGLTFQGTQYF
TRBJ2-1 TRBV11-2 few TRBD2 TGTGCCAGCAGCGTTAGCACTAGCGGGTACCGCTCCTACAATGAGCAGTTCTTC CASSVSTSGYRSYNEQFF
TRBJ2-5 TRBV29-1 few - TGCAGCGTTGCCATAGGAGGGGTGGAAGAGACCCAGTACTTC CSVAIGGVEETQYF
TRBJ1-2 TRBV5-1 few - TGCGCCAGCAGCACCTTATCAGGATCGTGGGGGCGCGGTAACTATGGCTACACCTTC CASSTLSGSWGRGNYGYTF
TRBJ1-2 TRBV6-5 - TRBD1 TGTGCCAGCAGTGAGTCCACAGGGGCGGGGTACTATGGCTACACCTTC CASSESTGAGYYGYTF
TRBJ2-1 TRBV5-1 few - TGCGCCAGCAGCTTGAGGGGGGGGATACTACTTTACAATGAGCAGTTCTTC CASSLRGGILLYNEQFF
TRBJ1-2 TRBV14 few - TGTGCCAGCAGTCCTTCCGACAGCTATGGCTACACCTTC CASSPSDSYGYTF
TRBJ2-2 TRBV29-1 few - TGCAGTGCTCAGAACACCGGGGAGCTGTTTTTT CSAQNTGELFF
TRBJ1-4 TRBV10-3 once - TGTGCCATCAGTGACGGGACGACTGCAACTAATGAAAAACTGTTTTTT CAISDGTTATNEKLFF
TRBJ1-4 TRBV7-2 - - TGTGCCAGCAGCTTAGGACGGCCAACTAATGAAAAACTGTTTTTT CASSLGRPTNEKLFF
TRBJ1-5 TRBV12-3/TRBV12-4 - TRBD1 TGTGCCAGCAGTTTACGCACCCCAATCGGACAGGGCCCTAGGCAGCCCCAGCATTTT CASSLRTPIGQGPRQPQHF
TRBJ2-5 TRBV28 few - TGTGCCAGCATCACATTTACTCCCGGACAGAACCAAGAGACCCAGTACTTC CASITFTPGQNQETQYF
TRBJ2-2 TRBV9 few - TGTGCCAGCAGCCCTCGGAGCGGGGAGCTGTTTTTT CASSPRSGELFF
TRBJ1-4 TRBV12-5 few TRBD1 TGTGCTAGTGCCCAATCGGACAGGGAAGCTTGGGAGGAAAAACTGTTTTTT CASAQSDREAWEEKLFF
TRBJ1-3 TRBV29-1 - - TGCAGCGTTGAAGACAGGGGTTCTGGAAACACCATATATTTT CSVEDRGSGNTIYF
TRBJ1-2 TRBV6-6 few - TGTGCCAGCAGCCCGAGTCCGGGATCCTATGGCTACACCTTC CASSPSPGSYGYTF
TRBJ2-1 TRBV11-2 - TRBD2 TGTGCCAGCAGCCCCCTATCCGGGGACTATCCCTACAATGAGCAGTTCTTC CASSPLSGDYPYNEQFF